The 8 T cell receptor beta chains reported below all come from one sample, sequenced in a study of Graves' ophthalmopathy and Graves' hyperthyroidism. The authors amplified TCR beta CDR3 regions, and they did so from RNA transcripts for repertoire sequencing. Second-round multiplex PCR came after a first-round RT-PCR that employed HTBI primers. TCRdb used MiXCR to reprocess the multiplex PCR reads, holding one entry per CDR3 protein. Of some 520,000 distinct CDR3 sequences listed, about 15% are singletons. Specimen: blood. The receptors were sampled from a woman between 25 and 40 years old with Graves' ophthalmopathy.

A few counts support this clonotype. The V gene is TRBV3-1, the J gene TRBJ1-1; 8 nucleotides line up with TRBD1. The trim removed 4 bases at V and 3 bases at J, leaving 7 bases unmatched. CDR1 and CDR2 from the germline V gene are LGHDT and YNNKEL (reference sequence). There are 15 residues in the CDR3. The CDR3 sequence is CASSPLAGGDTEAFF. The CDR3 nucleotides read TGTGCCAGCAGCCCCTTGGCAGGGGGCGACACTGAAGCTTTCTTT.

This chain links TRBV7-8 with TRBJ1-1; 10 nucleotides align to TRBD1. V shed 5 bases and J 6 bases; nucleotides not matched to a gene: 9. The CDR3 loop spans 15 amino acids. CDR1 and CDR2 from the germline V gene are SGHVS and FQNEAQ. CDR3 nucleotide sequence: TGTGCCAGCAGCGCGCCCCTTGGACAGGGGGCTGAAGCTTTCTTT. This gives the protein CASSAPLGQGAEAFF.

This clonotype was found many times. The rearrangement links TRBV12-3 or TRBV12-4 to TRBJ1-1; D unresolved. V was trimmed by 1 base and J by 5 bases, leaving 17 bases between them. CDR3 size: 16 residues. The chain's CDR3 is CASSLGERQPGTEAFF. Here the CDR3 DNA reads TGTGCCAGCAGTTTAGGGGAGCGGCAGCCAGGTACTGAAGCTTTCTTT.

This clonotype has just a few counts. The chain carries TRBV6-5 and TRBJ1-1; D is undetermined. Trimming left V 0 bases short and J 1 base short, with 15 bases between. Germline V lookup: CDR1 MNHEY, CDR2 SVGAGI. The CDR3 has 17 residues. The CDR3 DNA follows: TGTGCCAGCAGTTACTCTCAAATCGGGCCGGGGAACACTGAAGCTTTCTTT. Translated, it gives CASSYSQIGPGNTEAFF.

CDR3 sequence reads: CASSSGPTDTQYF. The CDR3 bases are TGTGCCAGCAGCTCAGGGCCCACAGATACGCAGTATTTT. The gene calls are TRBV11-3 and TRBJ2-3; a possible D gene is TRBD1 (5 bases). From germline, CDR1 is SGHNT and CDR2 YENEEA. This CDR3 comprises 13 residues. Trimming took 4 bases from V and 2 from J, leaving 7 bases between them.

To note about this clonotype: This may be a read error, as it is one base from a much larger clone. The genes are TRBV30 and TRBJ2-7; D possibly corresponds to TRBD1 (5 bases). Germline lookup yields CDR1 GTSNPN and CDR2 SVGIG (reference sequence). The CDR3 consists of 14 residues. Trimming took off 2 bases at V and 7 bases at J, with 18 bases between the two ends. This chain's CDR3 is CAWSLPGQGGEQYF. The CDR3 DNA sequence: TGTGCCTGGAGTCTACCCGGTCAGGGCGGAGAGCAGTACTTC.

This clonotype has at least ten counts. The V and J genes are TRBV18 and TRBJ2-2; D may correspond to TRBD1 or TRBD2 (5 bases each). Per the germline V gene, CDR1 is KGHSH and CDR2 is LQKENI. This CDR3 has 15 residues. Trimming pared 2 bases from V and 4 bases from J, leaving 11 bases between. The CDR3 DNA follows: TGTGCCAGCTCACCAGGGGACGGTGCCACCGGGGAGCTGTTTTTT. It is translated as CASSPGDGATGELFF. Filled out from reference TRBV18 and TRBJ2-2, the complete variable domain reads NAGVMQNPRHLVRRRGQEARLRCSPMKGHSHVYWYRQLPEEGLKFMVYLQKENIIDESGMPKERFSAEFPKEGPSILRIQQVVRGDSAAYFCASSPGDGATGELFFGEGSRLTVL.

This clonotype occurred a few times. J is TRBJ2-7 and V is TRBV18, with D possibly being TRBD1 (5 bases). The CDR3 runs to 14 residues. Trimming removed 3 bases at V and 4 bases at J, with 13 bases between. Per the germline V gene, CDR1 is KGHSH and CDR2 is LQKENI. The CDR3 loop reads CASSPPGIPYEQYF. The CDR3 region has the DNA TGTGCCAGCTCACCTCCAGGGATTCCTTACGAGCAGTACTTC.